What follows are 4 T cell receptor beta chains derived from one specimen sequenced in a study of cytomegalovirus exposure and HLA in healthy donors. Generated by immunoSEQ multiplex PCR, the TCRdb table keeps only in-frame clones and is missing some. The sample lists hundreds of thousands of clones; roughly 85% were seen once. Specimen: PBMCs. These receptors originate from a woman aged 18-30 years in good health and CMV-seronegative.

This chain uses TRBV29-1 with TRBJ2-1; 12 bases agree with TRBD2. The ends lost 6 bases at V and 7 bases at J; junction bases unmatched: 10. Germline CDR1 SQVTM, CDR2 ANQGSEA. CDR3 length: 15 amino acids. This CDR3 is CSVPASGGARNEQFF. In nucleotides, the CDR3 is TGCAGCGTGCCTGCTAGCGGGGGGGCGAGAAATGAGCAGTTCTTC.

The chain couples TRBV5-1 to TRBJ1-3; weak D call: TRBD1 (5 bases). The germline V and J ends were trimmed by 0 bases and 4 bases, with 8 bases remaining between them. The CDR3 consists of 14 residues. In germline, CDR1 is SGHRS, CDR2 YFSETQ. For the CDR3, the DNA is TGCGCCAGCAGCTTGGCAGGGTTCGGAAACACCATATATTTT. Residues: CASSLAGFGNTIYF.

This chain links TRBV4-1 with TRBJ1-2, with D tentatively TRBD1 (6 bases). Germline V lookup: CDR1 MGHRA, CDR2 YSYEKL. The CDR3 has 17 amino acids. Trimming took 1 base from V and 3 from J, leaving 18 bases between them. The CDR3: CASSQGPQGRYDYGYTF. The CDR3 nucleotides are TGCGCCAGCAGCCAAGGTCCTCAGGGGAGGTATGACTATGGCTACACCTTC.

This chain joins TRBV25-1 and TRBJ2-7; 10 bases align to TRBD1. Looked up from germline, CDR1 is MGHDK and CDR2 is SYGVNS. V shed 3 bases and J 12 bases; nucleotides not matched to a gene: 17. CDR3 size: 16 residues. The CDR3 bases are TGTGCCAGCAGTGATGCGTCGGGGACAGGGGCGGACGGGCGGTACTTC. As protein: CASSDASGTGADGRYF.